The next 25 T cell receptor beta chains were all read from a single sample in a study of OX40 agonist ivuxolimab in advanced cancers. Using immunoSEQ multiplex PCR, the repertoire was profiled, and TCRdb retains in-frame clones only, with some absent. Here the sample spans approximately 20,000 clones, 85% to 90% being singletons. The sequencing used CD4+ or CD8+ T cells sorted from blood, collected in a trial of the OX40 agonist ivuxolimab. All receptors come from an adult with an advanced solid tumor such as melanoma, head and neck, liver or kidney cancer.

The V call is TRBV5-6, the J call TRBJ1-6; perhaps TRBD1 as D (6 bases). This CDR3 is built from 16 residues. Germline CDR1 is SGHDT and CDR2 is YYEEEE. Trimming removed 4 bases from V and 10 bases from J, with 21 bases in between. CDR3 nucleotide sequence: TGTGCCAGCAGCCTCACCCCCAGGGGAAGGGGGTCACCCCTCCACTTT. Translated: CASSLTPRGRGSPLHF. Drawing the rest from reference TRBV5-6 and TRBJ1-6, the complete variable domain is DAGVTQSPTHLIKTRGQQVTLRCSPKSGHDTVSWYQQALGQGPQFIFQYYEEEERQRGNFPDRFSGHQFPNYSSELNVNALLLGDSALYLCASSLTPRGRGSPLHFGNGTRLTVT.

The chain links TRBV5-4 to TRBJ2-1, with TRBD2 identical over 7 bases. The germline V gene encodes CDR1 SGHNT and CDR2 YYREEE (reference sequence). Trimming removed 6 bases from V and 1 base from J; junction bases left unmatched: 4. This CDR3 comprises 14 residues. Here the CDR3 reads CASTSGTSYNEQFF. The CDR3 nucleotides are TGTGCCAGCACGAGCGGGACTTCCTACAATGAGCAGTTCTTC.

The rearrangement uses TRBV7-9 and TRBJ1-1; 7 bases fit TRBD1. Looked up from germline, CDR1 is SEHNR and CDR2 is FQNEAQ (reference sequence). The trim removed 4 bases at V and 7 bases at J, leaving 9 bases unmatched. The CDR3 sequence is 14 residues long. The CDR3 loop reads CASSYGTELYEAFF. CDR3 DNA: TGTGCCAGCAGCTATGGGACAGAACTGTATGAAGCTTTCTTT.

This chain joins TRBV13 and TRBJ1-1; no firm D call. V dropped 2 bases and J dropped 4 bases, with 8 bases sitting between them. Germline CDR1 and CDR2: PRHDT and FYEKMQ (reference sequence). The CDR3 has 13 amino acids. This chain's CDR3 is CASSLRWSTEAFF. The CDR3, as DNA: TGTGCCAGCAGCTTAAGGTGGAGCACTGAAGCTTTCTTT.

This chain's CDR3 is CASSGLAGGGNGELFF. CDR3 in DNA: TGTGCCAGCAGCGGACTAGCGGGAGGGGGGAACGGGGAGCTGTTTTTT. The chain uses TRBV9 and TRBJ2-2; 14 bases line up with TRBD2. Per the germline V gene, CDR1 is SGDLS and CDR2 is YYNGEE. The CDR3 consists of 16 residues. With 3 bases clipped from V and 7 bases from J, the junction kept 5 bases outside the gene matches.

The chain recombines TRBV7-6 with TRBJ1-2; D perhaps matches TRBD1 (6 bases). V lost 1 base to trimming and J lost 2 bases, with 8 bases between them. The CDR3 length is 14 residues. The germline CDR1 and CDR2 sequences are SGHVS and FNYEAQ. The CDR3 region has the DNA TGTGCCAGCAGCTTAGGAACAGGGAACTATGGCTACACCTTC. It yields the protein CASSLGTGNYGYTF.

J is TRBJ2-2 and V is TRBV5-4; D possibly uses TRBD1 or TRBD2 (6 bases each). CDR3 length: 16 residues. Germline CDR1 SGHNT, CDR2 YYREEE (reference sequence). V dropped 3 bases and J dropped 3 bases, with 15 bases sitting between them. The CDR3 spells CASSWGAGLDTGELFF. CDR3 sequence (DNA): TGTGCCAGCAGCTGGGGGGCCGGGTTGGACACCGGGGAGCTGTTTTTT.

Here the CDR3 DNA reads TGCGCCAGCAGCCTCGGGACAGGGATATACTCTGGGGCCAACGTCCTGACTTTC. Translated: CASSLGTGIYSGANVLTF. The chain carries TRBV4-3 and TRBJ2-6; the match to TRBD1 covers 9 bases. V was clipped by 4 bases and J by 0 bases; unmatched bases: 7. Germline assignment: CDR1 LGHNA and CDR2 YSLEER. This CDR3 has 18 amino acids.

The genes are TRBV19 and TRBJ2-5; D gene uncertain. This CDR3 is 13 amino acids long. V gave up 5 bases and J gave up 5 bases, with 12 bases separating them. Germline V CDR1 and CDR2: LNHDA, SQIVND (reference sequence). The CDR3 sequence: CASSRHPGETQYF. Here the CDR3 DNA reads TGTGCCAGTAGTCGACACCCCGGGGAGACCCAGTACTTC.

This chain joins TRBV29-1 and TRBJ2-1, with 12 bases fitting TRBD2. The CDR3 contains 14 residues. Trimming cost V 6 bases and J 4 bases; bases outside gene matches: 4. The V gene's germline CDR1 is SQVTM and CDR2 ANQGSEA. The CDR3 here is CSVVGLAGYNEQFF. The CDR3 DNA reads as TGCAGCGTGGTAGGACTAGCGGGATACAATGAGCAGTTCTTC.

This clone has just a few counts. Other DNA variants within this sample encode the same CDR3. The chain is built from TRBV28 and TRBJ1-2; 12 bases map to TRBD1. The CDR3 loop spans 19 amino acids. Germline assignment: CDR1 MDHEN and CDR2 SYDVKM. V lost 5 bases, J lost 8 bases, and 21 bases stayed unmatched. The CDR3 sequence: CASSPDGNSGTGGRWGYTF. CDR3 DNA sequence: TGTGCCAGCAGTCCGGACGGAAACTCCGGGACAGGGGGCAGGTGGGGCTACACCTTC.

This clone was recorded once. The chain is built from TRBV5-1 and TRBJ2-7; D is ambiguous. CDR1 SGHRS and CDR2 YFSETQ come from the germline V gene. V lost 3 bases to trimming and J lost 5 bases, with 21 bases between them. This CDR3 comprises 16 residues. CDR3 amino acids: CASSSGWGLSIDEQYF. The CDR3 DNA reads TGCGCCAGCAGCTCGGGCTGGGGTTTATCCATCGACGAGCAGTACTTC.

V is TRBV4-3 and J is TRBJ2-1; 8 positions match TRBD2. Germline CDR1 is LGHNA and CDR2 is YSLEER. This CDR3 has 15 residues. The V segment lost 4 bases and the J segment 3 bases; nucleotides outside the gene matches: 5. For the CDR3, the DNA is TGCGCCAGCAGCCCCGGGGGGGCGGGCTACAATGAGCAGTTCTTC. Protein: CASSPGGAGYNEQFF.

This clone has just a few counts. The rearrangement links TRBV4-1 to TRBJ2-3; perhaps D is TRBD1 or TRBD2 (6 bases each). The CDR3 is 15 amino acids. Trimming removed 4 bases at V and 5 bases at J, with 16 bases between. Germline V gene data show CDR1 as MGHRA and CDR2 as YSYEKL. The CDR3 here is CASSPLRGGRDTQYF. The CDR3 nucleotides read TGCGCCAGCAGCCCTCTTCGAGGGGGGAGAGATACGCAGTATTTT.

This clone was found a few times. The rearrangement links TRBV6-6 to TRBJ1-5; 7 bases match TRBD1. Germline V gene sequence: CDR1 MNHNY, CDR2 SVGAGI (reference sequence). V shed 4 bases and J 4 bases; nucleotides not matched to a gene: 4. This CDR3 spans 14 amino acids. Here the CDR3 reads CASSLQGMNQPQHF. The DNA for the CDR3 is TGTGCCAGCAGTTTACAGGGGATGAATCAGCCCCAGCATTTT.

V and J are TRBV7-8 and TRBJ2-7; 8 bases map to TRBD2. This CDR3 has 17 amino acids. CDR1 and CDR2 from the germline V gene are SGHVS and FQNEAQ. The trim removed 5 bases at V and 1 base at J, leaving 13 bases unmatched. DNA for the CDR3: TGTGCCAGCAGCCCCAGACTAGCGCCAAAGAGGTCCTACGAGCAGTACTTC. This encodes CASSPRLAPKRSYEQYF.

V usage is TRBV14 and J usage is TRBJ1-5; TRBD1 matches at 8 bases. This CDR3 is built from 14 residues. Losses at the gene ends were 2 bases for V and 4 bases for J; bases not matched to a gene: 1. The germline V gene has CDR1 SGHDN and CDR2 FVKESK. CDR3 in DNA: TGTGCCAGCAGCCAACAGGGGGCGAATCAGCCCCAGCATTTT. As protein: CASSQQGANQPQHF. The full variable domain, its missing parts supplied by reference TRBV14 and TRBJ1-5, is EAGVTQFPSHSVIEKGQTVTLRCDPISGHDNLYWYRRVMGKEIKFLLHFVKESKQDESGMPNNRFLAERTGGTYSTLKVQPAELEDSGVYFCASSQQGANQPQHFGDGTRLSIL.

This chain joins TRBV28 and TRBJ2-5; 10 positions agree with TRBD2. The DNA end is a closer match to TRBJ2-7, so the J assignment may be wrong. The CDR3 extends over 14 amino acids. Germline V lookup: CDR1 MDHEN, CDR2 SYDVKM. The CDR3 coding sequence is TGTGCCAGCAGCCGGACTAGCGGACCCTACGAGCAGTACTTC. It yields the protein CASSRTSGPYEQYF.

This chain joins TRBV6-5 and TRBJ2-5; 7 nucleotides align to TRBD1. V lost 5 bases and J lost 5; bases outside the gene matches: 5. The CDR3 is 13 residues long. Germline CDR1 and CDR2: MNHEY and SVGAGI. The CDR3 loop is CASSQGRGETQYF. As DNA, the CDR3 is TGTGCCAGCAGTCAAGGCAGGGGGGAGACCCAGTACTTC.

This CDR3 is CASSALAGEVDTQYF. For the CDR3, the DNA is TGTGCCAGCTCTGCACTAGCGGGAGAAGTAGATACGCAGTATTTT. V usage is TRBV7-9 and J usage is TRBJ2-3; 11 nucleotides line up with TRBD2. The J segment lost 5 bases and the V segment lost 8 bases, leaving 9 bases of the junction unmatched. CDR3 length equals 15 residues. Per germline, CDR1 SEHNR and CDR2 FQNEAQ (reference sequence).

This rearrangement joins TRBV11-2 to TRBJ2-7; 7 bases match TRBD1. Germline V gene data show CDR1 as SGHAT and CDR2 as FQNNGV. Trimming took 8 bases from V and 0 from J; bases not matched to a gene: 10. This CDR3 comprises 15 residues. CDR3 amino acids: CASSRSRGPSYEQYF. CDR3 bases: TGTGCCAGCTCAAGGTCGAGGGGGCCCTCCTACGAGCAGTACTTC. Drawing the rest from reference TRBV11-2 and TRBJ2-7, the complete variable domain is EAGVAQSPRYKIIEKRQSVAFWCNPISGHATLYWYQQILGQGPKLLIQFQNNGVVDDSQLPKDRFSAERLKGVDSTLKIQPAKLEDSAVYLCASSRSRGPSYEQYFGPGTRLTVT.

The gene calls are TRBV27 and TRBJ2-7, with 15 bases lining up with TRBD2. Germline trimming cut 0 bases from V and 4 bases from J; bases unmatched to any gene: 1. The CDR3 has 16 residues. The germline gives CDR1 MNHEY, CDR2 SMNVEV (reference sequence). CDR3 sequence: CASSLSGTSGRYEQYF. In DNA form, the CDR3 reads TGTGCCAGCAGTTTATCGGGGACTAGCGGGAGGTACGAGCAGTACTTC.

The chain links TRBV29-1 to TRBJ2-1; 7 nucleotides align to TRBD2. The germline CDR1 and CDR2 sequences are SQVTM and ANQGSEA. The J segment lost 3 bases and the V segment lost 5 bases, leaving 4 bases of the junction unmatched. This CDR3 has 13 amino acids. The CDR3: CSVIGLDYNEQFF. CDR3 DNA sequence: TGCAGCGTTATCGGACTAGACTACAATGAGCAGTTCTTC.

The rearrangement uses TRBV5-6 and TRBJ2-4; no clear D. Between the trimmed V and J ends, which lost 0 bases and 4 bases, there was a span of 8 bases. This CDR3 contains 14 residues. CDR1 and CDR2 from the germline V gene are SGHDT and YYEEEE. CDR3 in amino acids: CASSLELGKNIQYF. The CDR3 region has the DNA TGTGCCAGCAGCTTGGAACTTGGAAAAAACATTCAGTACTTC. Variable domain in full (rest from reference TRBV5-6 and TRBJ2-4): DAGVTQSPTHLIKTRGQQVTLRCSPKSGHDTVSWYQQALGQGPQFIFQYYEEEERQRGNFPDRFSGHQFPNYSSELNVNALLLGDSALYLCASSLELGKNIQYFGAGTRLSVL.

The chain carries TRBV29-1 and TRBJ2-5; 7 positions agree with TRBD2. Germline V lookup: CDR1 SQVTM, CDR2 ANQGSEA. The ends lost 0 bases at V and 14 bases at J; junction bases unmatched: 6. This CDR3 spans 11 amino acids. The CDR3 DNA reads as TGCAGCGTTGAAGAAGGGACTACCTCTTACTTC. The encoded protein is CSVEEGTTSYF.